This T cell receptor (beta chain) comes out of a study of blood T cell repertoires in COVID-19. Overall study context: Samples representing acute and convalescent COVID-19 were sourced from the United States, Italy and Spain. T cells, B-cell-depleted T cells, or PBMCs supplied cDNA or gDNA.

Study members were between 18 and 89 years old and lived in 20 to 30 US regions. In the authors' methods: Estimation of nucleated cell counts relied on the amplification of reference gene primers. This table comes from immunoSEQ multiplex PCR, and its TCRdb copy is limited to in-frame clones, with some not included. The V and J calls and the clone size are those of that table, but D and trimming were determined from the DNA. Of approximately 200,000 clones in the sample, 85% to 90% were seen once. Trimming pared 1 base from V and 7 bases from J, leaving 10 bases between. Germline CDR1 and CDR2: SGHDN and FVKESK. This CDR3 has 13 amino acids.

The receptor comes from a woman between 18 and 29 years old in a cohort exposed to, infected with or recovered from COVID-19 (not recorded which). The sequenced sample consisted of PBMCs or T cells enriched from blood (not recorded which). The chain recombines TRBV14 with TRBJ1-1, with D possibly TRBD1 on 6 matching bases. The CDR3 coding sequence is TGTGCCAGCAGCCAAGGATCAGGGGTTGAAGCTTTCTTT. The encoded protein is CASSQGSGVEAFF.